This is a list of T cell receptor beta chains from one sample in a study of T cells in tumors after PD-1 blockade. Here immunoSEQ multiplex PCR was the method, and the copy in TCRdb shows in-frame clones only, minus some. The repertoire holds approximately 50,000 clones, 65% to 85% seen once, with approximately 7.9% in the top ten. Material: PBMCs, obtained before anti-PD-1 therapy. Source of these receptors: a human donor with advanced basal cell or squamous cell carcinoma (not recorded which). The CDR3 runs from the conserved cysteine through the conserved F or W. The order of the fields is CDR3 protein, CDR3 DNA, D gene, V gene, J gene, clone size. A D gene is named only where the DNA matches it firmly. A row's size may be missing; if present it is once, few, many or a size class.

CDR3: CASSIGALQAKNIQYF
DNA: TGTGCCAGTAGTATAGGGGCCCTCCAGGCCAAAAACATTCAGTACTTC
D: -
V: TRBV19
J: TRBJ2-4
size: -

CDR3: CASSLPWGGITEAFF
DNA: TGTGCCAGCAGCCTCCCGTGGGGGGGGATTACTGAAGCTTTCTTT
D: -
V: TRBV13
J: TRBJ1-1
size: -

CDR3: CASYFSGTSNTGELFF
DNA: TGTGCCAGTTACTTCTCCGGGACCTCGAACACCGGGGAGCTGTTTTTT
D: -
V: TRBV19
J: TRBJ2-2
size: -

CDR3: CASSLARGGTEAFF
DNA: TGTGCCAGCAGCTTAGCGCGGGGGGGAACTGAAGCTTTCTTT
D: -
V: TRBV7-2
J: TRBJ1-1
size: few

CDR3: CSVEGTDQETQYF
DNA: TGCAGCGTGGAGGGGACAGACCAAGAGACCCAGTACTTC
D: -
V: TRBV29-1
J: TRBJ2-5
size: -

CDR3: CASSESGEGYEQYF
DNA: TGCGCCAGCAGTGAGTCCGGAGAGGGGTACGAGCAGTACTTC
D: -
V: TRBV10-1
J: TRBJ2-7
size: -

CDR3: CASSLEGDWALHF
DNA: TGCGCCAGCAGCTTGGAAGGGGATTGGGCCCTCCACTTT
D: -
V: TRBV5-1
J: TRBJ1-6
size: -

CDR3: CSAFNPYEQYF
DNA: TGCAGTGCTTTCAACCCCTACGAGCAGTACTTC
D: -
V: TRBV20-1
J: TRBJ2-7
size: -

CDR3: CASSPPASGSYEQYF
DNA: TGTGCCAGCAGCCCTCCGGCTAGCGGATCCTACGAGCAGTACTTC
D: TRBD2
V: TRBV7-9
J: TRBJ2-7
size: -

CDR3: CASSDSATDSYGYTF
DNA: TGTGCCAGCAGTGACTCGGCAACGGACTCCTATGGCTACACCTTC
D: -
V: TRBV6-5
J: TRBJ1-2
size: -

CDR3: CASSFRTVDEQYF
DNA: TGTGCCAGCAGCTTCCGGACCGTGGACGAGCAGTACTTC
D: -
V: TRBV7-9
J: TRBJ2-7
size: few

CDR3: CASSQGQGSTYNSPLHF
DNA: TGTGCCAGCAGCCAAGGGCAGGGGTCGACCTATAATTCACCCCTCCACTTT
D: -
V: TRBV3-1/TRBV3-2
J: TRBJ1-6
size: -

CDR3: CASSVARDRGSYGYTF
DNA: TGTGCCAGCAGCGTAGCGAGGGACAGGGGCAGCTATGGCTACACCTTC
D: TRBD1
V: TRBV9
J: TRBJ1-2
size: -

CDR3: CASTRETGELFF
DNA: TGTGCCAGCACACGGGAAACCGGGGAGCTGTTTTTT
D: -
V: TRBV2
J: TRBJ2-2
size: -

CDR3: CAISDLLEQFF
DNA: TGTGCCATCAGTGACCTACTCGAGCAGTTCTTC
D: -
V: TRBV10-3
J: TRBJ2-1
size: -

CDR3: CASSVGGQGFLGETQYF
DNA: TGTGCCAGCAGCGTAGGGGGACAGGGATTTTTAGGAGAGACCCAGTACTTC
D: TRBD1
V: TRBV9
J: TRBJ2-5
size: -

CDR3: CSVGLAGWQETQYF
DNA: TGCAGCGTGGGACTAGCGGGATGGCAAGAGACCCAGTACTTC
D: TRBD2
V: TRBV29-1
J: TRBJ2-5
size: -

CDR3: CASSPGTEAFF
DNA: TGTGCCAGCAGCCCGGGCACTGAAGCTTTCTTT
D: -
V: TRBV6-6
J: TRBJ1-1
size: -

CDR3: CASSAPRGAIPHEQYF
DNA: TGTGCCAGCAGTGCACCCCGAGGGGCCATACCCCACGAGCAGTACTTC
D: -
V: TRBV28
J: TRBJ2-7
size: -

CDR3: CSVELLDRGGNEQFF
DNA: TGCAGCGTTGAACTCCTTGACAGGGGAGGTAATGAGCAGTTCTTC
D: TRBD1
V: TRBV29-1
J: TRBJ2-1
size: -

CDR3: CASSYRTRQNFKQPQHF
DNA: TGTGCCAGCAGTTACCGGACTAGACAGAATTTTAAACAGCCCCAGCATTTT
D: -
V: TRBV28
J: TRBJ1-5
size: -

CDR3: CASSFLSGGRGETQYF
DNA: TGTGCCAGCAGCTTTTTAAGCGGAGGCCGAGGGGAGACCCAGTACTTC
D: -
V: TRBV7-2
J: TRBJ2-5
size: few

CDR3: CASSQDTSGIDTQYF
DNA: TGCGCCAGCAGCCAAGATACTAGCGGGATAGATACGCAGTATTTT
D: TRBD2
V: TRBV4-1
J: TRBJ2-3
size: medium-sized

CDR3: CASSPSGRGEMSGYTF
DNA: TGTGCCAGCAGCCCGTCTGGTAGGGGAGAGATGAGTGGCTACACCTTC
D: -
V: TRBV9
J: TRBJ1-2
size: -

CDR3: CASSVGSSSSYNEQFF
DNA: TGTGCCAGCAGCGTAGGAAGCTCCAGCTCCTACAATGAGCAGTTCTTC
D: -
V: TRBV9
J: TRBJ2-1
size: -

CDR3: CASSKMKRPLNEKLFF
DNA: TGTGCCAGTAGTAAAATGAAGAGGCCTTTAAATGAAAAACTGTTTTTT
D: -
V: TRBV19
J: TRBJ1-4
size: few

CDR3: CASSPRRVQNTEAFF
DNA: TGCGCCAGCAGCCCTAGACGGGTGCAGAACACTGAAGCTTTCTTT
D: -
V: TRBV4-1
J: TRBJ1-1
size: -

CDR3: CASSQERGMNIQYF
DNA: TGTGCCAGCAGCCAAGAAAGGGGTATGAACATTCAGTACTTC
D: -
V: TRBV3-1/TRBV3-2
J: TRBJ2-4
size: -

CDR3: CASSFATGGNQPQHF
DNA: TGTGCCAGCAGCTTCGCTACAGGGGGGAATCAGCCCCAGCATTTT
D: TRBD1
V: TRBV7-9
J: TRBJ1-5
size: many